This TCR beta chain derives from a study of cytomegalovirus exposure and HLA in healthy donors. In the study overall: From donors who were HLA-typed, an early data release held around 80 million unique TCRs.

Study findings and constraints: In terms of immune exposure information, only CMV serostatus was available. Later on, an analysis tied under 20,000 TCR beta sequences to HLA alleles at 0.05 false discovery rate. Indistinguishable V segments such as TRBV6-2 and TRBV6-3 were excluded.

Concerning this clone: Its antigen is currently unknown.

Amplification used 60 Vbeta primers and 13 Jbeta primers. Measured with immunoSEQ multiplex PCR; TCRdb has only the in-frame clones, and not every one. Among fewer than 180,000 clones listed, about 76% were seen once. J was trimmed by 3 bases and V by 4 bases; bases with no gene match: 6. From germline, CDR1 is WSHSY and CDR2 SAAADI. This CDR3 has 16 residues. What was sequenced was PBMCs. This TCR derives from a human donor in good health. This chain links TRBV10-2 with TRBJ2-2, with 9 bases matching TRBD2. This CDR3 is CASSANSGGDTGELFF. In DNA form, the CDR3 reads TGCGCCAGCAGTGCCAATAGCGGGGGAGACACCGGGGAGCTGTTTTTT.